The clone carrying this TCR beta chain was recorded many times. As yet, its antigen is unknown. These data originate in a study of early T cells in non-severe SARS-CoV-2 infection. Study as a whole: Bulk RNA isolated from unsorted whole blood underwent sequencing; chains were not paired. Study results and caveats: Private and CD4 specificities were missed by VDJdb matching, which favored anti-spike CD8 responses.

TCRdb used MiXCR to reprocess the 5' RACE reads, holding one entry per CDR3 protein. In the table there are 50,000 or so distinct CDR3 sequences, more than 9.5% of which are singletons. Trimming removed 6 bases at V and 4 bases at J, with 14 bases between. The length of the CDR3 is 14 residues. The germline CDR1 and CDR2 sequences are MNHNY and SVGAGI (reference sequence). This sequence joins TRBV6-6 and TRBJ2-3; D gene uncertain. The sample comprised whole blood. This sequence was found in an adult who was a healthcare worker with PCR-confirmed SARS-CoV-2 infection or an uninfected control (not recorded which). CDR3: CASRSPDLADTQYF. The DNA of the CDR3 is TGTGCCAGCAGATCCCCAGACTTAGCAGATACGCAGTATTTT.